Below are 24 T cell receptor beta chains sequenced from a single sample in a study of glioma-infiltrating T cells after dendritic cell vaccination. Profiling relied on immunoSEQ multiplex PCR, and the TCRdb table lists in-frame clones only, not all of them. The data contain about 65,000 clones, 86% of them singletons. Specified time point: after dendritic cell vaccination, including at tumor progression/relapse. Material: blood, obtained after dendritic cell vaccination. These receptors all stem from a human donor with glioblastoma.

This chain uses TRBV7-3 with TRBJ2-1; 12 bases are shared with TRBD2. CDR3 length: 14 residues. Looked up from germline, CDR1 is SGHTA and CDR2 is FQGTGA. Trimming cost V 4 bases and J 6 bases; bases outside gene matches: 1. The CDR3 DNA follows: TGTGCCAGCAGCTCTAGCGGGAGGGCCAATGAGCAGTTCTTC. Protein product: CASSSSGRANEQFF.

About this clone itself: This sample includes further DNA sequences coding for the same CDR3. In nucleotides, the CDR3 is TGTGCCAGCAGCCTGTCTAACCTGAACGTCGCGGGGTACTTC. Its translation: CASSLSNLNVAGYF. The chain recombines TRBV5-6 with TRBJ2-7, with D tentatively TRBD2 (5 bases). Germline V gene lookup returns CDR1 SGHDT and CDR2 YYEEEE. CDR3 length equals 14 residues. V shed 4 bases and J shed 12 bases, with 23 bases lying between them.

The rearrangement links TRBV7-9 to TRBJ1-4; a weak D match, TRBD1 (6 bases). The CDR3 is 17 amino acids. Trimming left V 1 base short and J 0 bases short, with 12 bases between. Germline-derived CDR1 and CDR2 are SEHNR and FQNEAQ (reference sequence). CDR3 sequence: CASSLEPGQSTNEKLFF. In DNA, the CDR3 is TGTGCCAGCAGCTTAGAGCCAGGACAGTCAACTAATGAAAAACTGTTTTTT.

V and J are TRBV6-5 and TRBJ1-2; 8 nucleotides line up with TRBD1. The germline CDR1 and CDR2 sequences are MNHEY and SVGAGI. The J segment lost 8 bases and the V segment lost 6 bases, leaving 11 bases of the junction unmatched. The CDR3 has 14 amino acids. CDR3 in DNA: TGTGCCAGCAGCCGGGGACAGGCGATTGAAGGCTACACCTTC. Translating it yields CASSRGQAIEGYTF.

CDR3 sequence reads: CASSFGRVEGGYTF. The CDR3 coding sequence is TGTGCCAGCAGCTTCGGCAGGGTGGAGGGCGGCTACACCTTC. The V call is TRBV5-4, the J call TRBJ1-2; weak D call: TRBD1 (5 bases). This CDR3 contains 14 residues. Germline assignment: CDR1 SGHNT and CDR2 YYREEE (reference sequence). V shed 2 bases and J shed 8 bases, with 16 bases lying between them.

The rearrangement uses TRBV7-2 and TRBJ2-6; 7 nucleotides align to TRBD1. The CDR3 length is 18 residues. J was trimmed by 0 bases and V by 0 bases; bases with no gene match: 5. Germline CDR1 reads SGHTA; CDR2 reads FQGNSA. The CDR3 here is CASSLAGTANSGANVLTF. CDR3 bases: TGTGCCAGCAGCTTAGCGGGGACAGCGAACTCTGGGGCCAACGTCCTGACTTTC.

The chain has TRBV30 and TRBJ1-6; TRBD1 aligns across 7 bases. The V and J ends lost 4 bases and 4 bases, in that order; junction bases with no gene match: 4. Per the germline V gene, CDR1 is GTSNPN and CDR2 is SVGIG (reference sequence). The CDR3 is 14 residues long. CDR3 in DNA: TGTGCCTGGATAGGGACAGCGTATAATTCACCCCTCCACTTT. Encoded protein: CAWIGTAYNSPLHF.

The chain has TRBV6-5 and TRBJ1-2, with D possibly TRBD1 on 6 matching bases. The germline gives CDR1 MNHEY, CDR2 SVGAGI. Trimming pared 6 bases from V and 5 bases from J, leaving 16 bases between. This CDR3 comprises 14 residues. The CDR3 DNA follows: TGTGCCAGCAGGCCGACCGGGACAAATTATGGCTACACCTTC. Amino acids: CASRPTGTNYGYTF.

The chain carries TRBV5-4 and TRBJ2-5, with D perhaps matching TRBD1 (6 bases). The end of the DNA fits TRBJ2-7 better, so the J call may be wrong. The CDR3 runs 16 residues. From germline, CDR1 is SGHNT and CDR2 YYREEE (reference sequence). This CDR3 reads CASSRPLGGKVGEQYF. DNA for the CDR3: TGTGCCAGCAGCCGCCCCCTAGGGGGAAAAGTCGGCGAGCAGTACTTC.

The J gene is TRBJ2-3, the V gene TRBV2; 10 nucleotides match TRBD2. The CDR3 is 14 amino acids. Trimming at V came to 8 bases and at J to 4 bases, leaving 6 bases not matched to a gene. The germline V gene encodes CDR1 SNHLY and CDR2 FYNNEI. This CDR3 reads CASPGTSVPDTQYF. CDR3 sequence (DNA): TGTGCCAGCCCCGGGACTAGCGTCCCAGATACGCAGTATTTT.

This clone has a handful of counts. The chain has TRBV30 and TRBJ2-1; weak D call: TRBD2 (7 bases). The V gene's germline CDR1 is GTSNPN and CDR2 SVGIG (reference sequence). V was shortened by 0 bases and J by 7 bases, with 19 bases between the two germline ends. The length of the CDR3 is 16 residues. CDR3: CAWSVPGREGVNEQFF. CDR3 nucleotides: TGTGCCTGGAGTGTACCGGGCAGGGAGGGGGTAAATGAGCAGTTCTTC.

In this sample, this clone turned up once. The J gene is TRBJ2-1, the V gene TRBV2; D not resolved. Germline CDR1 reads SNHLY; CDR2 reads FYNNEI. CDR3 length: 14 amino acids. The V gene lost 7 bases and the J gene lost 0 bases, with 10 bases spanning the gap. The DNA of the CDR3 is TGTGCCAGCATGCAAGTGAGCTCCTACAATGAGCAGTTCTTC. Translated: CASMQVSSYNEQFF.

This chain joins TRBV5-5 and TRBJ1-2, with TRBD1 as a possible D gene (6 bases). The V gene lost 2 bases and the J gene lost 3 bases, with 11 bases spanning the gap. CDR1 is SGHKS, CDR2 YYEKEE, per germline (reference sequence). CDR3 length: 14 amino acids. CDR3 in amino acids: CASSLQGPYYGYTF. The CDR3 DNA sequence: TGTGCCAGCAGCTTACAGGGTCCATACTATGGCTACACCTTC. Full variable domain (missing parts from reference TRBV5-5 and TRBJ1-2): DAGVTQSPTHLIKTRGQQVTLRCSPISGHKSVSWYQQVLGQGPQFIFQYYEKEERGRGNFPDRFSARQFPNYSSELNVNALLLGDSALYLCASSLQGPYYGYTFGSGTRLTVV.

The J gene is TRBJ2-5, the V gene TRBV29-1, with D unclear. The V gene's germline CDR1 is SQVTM and CDR2 ANQGSEA. The CDR3 sequence is 10 residues long. V lost 7 bases and J 5 bases, leaving 8 bases between the germline ends. In DNA form, the CDR3 reads TGCAGCGCCGTAGTGGAGACCCAGTACTTC. Amino acids: CSAVVETQYF.

The CDR3 nucleotides read TGTGCCAGCGGGCGATCAGATACGCAGTATTTT. Translated, it gives CASGRSDTQYF. This rearrangement joins TRBV11-3 to TRBJ2-3, with D unresolved. V dropped 8 bases and J dropped 4 bases, with 7 bases sitting between them. The CDR3 extends over 11 amino acids. The V gene's germline CDR1 is SGHNT and CDR2 YENEEA. The whole variable domain, filled in from reference TRBV11-3 and TRBJ2-3, reads EAGVVQSPRYKIIEKKQPVAFWCNPISGHNTLYWYLQNLGQGPELLIRYENEEAVDDSQLPKDRFSAERLKGVDSTLKIQPAELGDSAVYLCASGRSDTQYFGPGTRLTVL.

V and J are TRBV11-2 and TRBJ2-3, with TRBD2 as a possible D gene (5 bases). The V end lost 4 bases, the J end lost 3 bases, and 11 bases lay between the germline ends. This CDR3 comprises 14 residues. Germline CDR1 is SGHAT and CDR2 is FQNNGV. CDR3 sequence (DNA): TGTGCCAGCAGCTCCCGGGGTCTGACAGATACGCAGTATTTT. This encodes CASSSRGLTDTQYF.

The V gene is TRBV9, the J gene TRBJ2-1; 11 nucleotides agree with TRBD2. This CDR3 spans 16 amino acids. Germline lookup yields CDR1 SGDLS and CDR2 YYNGEE. V lost 0 bases and J lost 8; bases outside the gene matches: 7. The CDR3 DNA is TGTGCCAGCAGCGTAGAGGGACTAGCGGTATTGGATGAGCAGTTCTTC. This sequence encodes CASSVEGLAVLDEQFF.

This sequence joins TRBV10-3 and TRBJ2-5; no reliable D call. CDR3 size: 14 residues. The V and J ends lost 3 bases and 3 bases respectively, with 11 bases between them. Germline V gene lookup returns CDR1 ENHRY and CDR2 SYGVKD. The CDR3 reads CAISDSSFKETQYF. CDR3 coding DNA: TGTGCCATCAGTGATAGCAGTTTCAAAGAGACCCAGTACTTC.

This chain uses TRBV21-1 with TRBJ1-1; the table names TRBD1, a call not compared with the DNA. TRBV21-1 has pseudogene status. The CDR3 loop spans 17 amino acids. The CDR3 DNA reads TGTGCCAGCAGCAAACAGGGGGCGAGAGGTACGAACACTGAAGCTTTCTTT. It is translated as CASSKQGARGTNTEAFF.

The V gene is TRBV5-8, the J gene TRBJ1-2, with TRBD1 as a possible D gene (6 bases). The length of the CDR3 is 15 residues. V shed 0 bases and J shed 4 bases, with 13 bases lying between them. Germline CDR1 and CDR2: SGHTS and YDEGEE. The CDR3 DNA is TGTGCCAGCAGCTTGGGTCAGCGGGGGGCCTATGGCTACACCTTC. This codes for CASSLGQRGAYGYTF.

This chain uses TRBV9 with TRBJ1-1, with D maybe TRBD1 (6 bases). V was pared by 4 bases and J by 4 bases, with 11 bases between. Germline values: CDR1 SGDLS, CDR2 YYNGEE. The CDR3 sequence is 13 residues long. The CDR3 spells CASSPTGITEAFF. The CDR3 DNA sequence: TGTGCCAGCAGCCCTACAGGGATCACTGAAGCTTTCTTT.

This chain connects TRBV10-2 to TRBJ2-7; weak D call: TRBD1 (5 bases). Trimming took off 0 bases at V and 2 bases at J, with 11 bases between the two ends. CDR3 length equals 15 residues. Germline assignment: CDR1 WSHSY and CDR2 SAAADI. The CDR3 loop reads CASSESSGRAYEQYF. The CDR3, as DNA: TGCGCCAGCAGTGAGTCGTCGGGCAGGGCCTACGAGCAGTACTTC.

This chain uses TRBV9 with TRBJ1-2; 9 nucleotides line up with TRBD1. The V and J ends lost 3 bases and 4 bases, in that order; junction bases with no gene match: 7. This CDR3 is 15 amino acids long. Germline V CDR1 and CDR2: SGDLS, YYNGEE. The CDR3 nucleotides are TGTGCCAGCAGCGGACAGCCGACAGGGGGCTATGGCTACACCTTC. Translated, it gives CASSGQPTGGYGYTF.

This chain joins TRBV6-4 and TRBJ2-2, with 9 bases aligning to TRBD1. The CDR3 totals 16 residues. Germline V lookup: CDR1 MRHNA, CDR2 SNTAGT. J gave up 4 bases and V 9 bases, and 12 bases lay outside the gene matches. The CDR3, as DNA: TGTGCCAGTCAGAAGAACAGGGGGCTAACCACCGGGGAGCTGTTTTTT. Its translation: CASQKNRGLTTGELFF.